The clone carrying this T cell receptor beta chain was picked up a small number of times. The entry originates in a study of regulatory T cells in long-lasting Graves disease. The time point was: persistent/refractory GD, antithyroid drugs over 5 years with positive TRAb. PBMC RNA was the source of the TCR library. In Xi'an, China, an endocrinology department was the source of patients. Both iRepertoire HTBI primers and Arm-PCR of CDR3 regions were used to build the TCR beta libraries. TCRdb itself ran the multiplex PCR reads through MiXCR, one entry per CDR3 protein. The sample lists hundreds of thousands of distinct CDR3 sequences; 20% to 25% were seen once. V was clipped by 3 bases and J by 0 bases, with 9 bases between them. CDR3 length: 15 residues. The V gene's germline CDR1 is SEHNR and CDR2 FQNEAQ (reference sequence).

This sequence was found in a female donor with Graves disease. The rearrangement joins TRBV7-9 to TRBJ2-1, with TRBD2 as a possible D gene (6 bases). The material sequenced was peripheral blood mononuclear cells (PBMCs), taken when the disease was refractory, from a patient treated with antithyroid drugs. CDR3 coding DNA: TGTGCCAGCAGCTTTCTAGCGTCCTCCTACAATGAGCAGTTCTTC. This codes for CASSFLASSYNEQFF.